The 3 T cell receptor beta chains reported below all come from one sample, sequenced in a study of siplizumab effects on memory and regulatory T cells. Sequencing used immunoSEQ multiplex PCR; TCRdb keeps in-frame clones, though not all of them. The table includes 95,000 to 100,000 clones, about 93% detected once. Material for sequencing was non-Treg CD4+ T cells sorted from blood. All receptors come from a human donor in good health.

The genes are TRBV7-3 and TRBJ2-1; TRBD2 matches at 16 bases. The CDR3 spans 16 residues. V lost 3 bases, J lost 8 bases, and 4 bases stayed unmatched. The germline gives CDR1 SGHTA, CDR2 FQGTGA. The CDR3 loop reads CASSLGLAGGKHEQFF. Here the CDR3 DNA reads TGTGCCAGCAGCTTGGGACTAGCGGGAGGGAAACATGAGCAGTTCTTC.

This sequence joins TRBV21-1 and TRBJ2-7; the table calls TRBD2, which could not be checked here. TRBV21-1 counts as a pseudogene. This CDR3 is built from 18 residues. The CDR3 loop reads CASRPGGRGPWTAYEQYF. For the CDR3, the DNA is TGTGCCAGCAGACCGGGGGGCAGGGGTCCTTGGACTGCCTACGAGCAGTACTTC.

This sequence joins TRBV18 and TRBJ1-5; D uncertain. Germline V gene data show CDR1 as KGHSH and CDR2 as LQKENI. This CDR3 comprises 14 residues. The V gene lost 2 bases and the J gene lost 5 bases, with 10 bases spanning the gap. CDR3 coding DNA: TGTGCCAGCTCACCAGGGAGACGGGATCAGCCCCAGCATTTT. Translating gives CASSPGRRDQPQHF.